Each of the 24 T cell receptor beta chains below was sequenced from the same sample in a study of blood T cell repertoires in COVID-19. Clones were sequenced by immunoSEQ multiplex PCR, and TCRdb holds only the in-frame ones, with some missing. This table has nearly 350,000 clones, roughly 84% appearing once. The sample comprised PBMCs or T cells enriched from blood (not recorded which). These receptors were obtained from a woman aged 25 to 39 who had recovered from COVID-19.

This chain connects TRBV27 to TRBJ1-2; the D gene is possibly TRBD1 (6 bases). CDR3 length equals 14 residues. Looked up from germline, CDR1 is MNHEY and CDR2 is SMNVEV (reference sequence). Trimming stripped 0 bases from V and 6 bases from J, with 11 bases between. The CDR3: CASSLSMDRNGYTF. The CDR3 DNA is TGTGCCAGCAGTTTATCTATGGACAGAAATGGCTACACCTTC.

The rearrangement uses TRBV12-3 or TRBV12-4 and TRBJ1-6; D possibly corresponds to TRBD1 (5 bases). The CDR3 spans 11 residues. V lost 4 bases and J 10 bases, leaving 5 bases between the germline ends. CDR3 loop: CASSWGSPLHF. DNA of the CDR3: TGTGCCAGCAGTTGGGGCTCACCCCTCCACTTT.

The chain uses TRBV30 and TRBJ1-1; D is ambiguous. Germline-derived CDR1 and CDR2 are GTSNPN and SVGIG (reference sequence). The CDR3 spans 13 residues. V was trimmed by 0 bases and J by 1 base, leaving 6 bases between them. CDR3 in amino acids: CAWSVHSNTEAFF. The CDR3 region has the DNA TGTGCCTGGAGTGTACATTCGAACACTGAAGCTTTCTTT.

The chain uses TRBV29-1 and TRBJ2-7; tentative D call: TRBD2 (6 bases). CDR3 length: 14 residues. V lost 6 bases and J 1 base, leaving 16 bases between the germline ends. Germline CDR1 is SQVTM and CDR2 is ANQGSEA. The CDR3 loop is CSVAGTRYSYEQYF. The CDR3 region has the DNA TGCAGCGTGGCAGGGACTCGATATTCCTACGAGCAGTACTTC.

V gene TRBV10-3 combines with J gene TRBJ1-2; 9 nucleotides align to TRBD1. The germline gives CDR1 ENHRY, CDR2 SYGVKD. Unmatched junction bases numbered 9, after V lost 11 bases and J lost 5 bases. The length of the CDR3 is 13 residues. CDR3 amino acids: CAESGTGSYGYTF. CDR3 sequence (DNA): TGTGCCGAGTCCGGGACAGGGTCGTATGGCTACACCTTC.

The CDR3 region has the DNA TGTGCAAGTCGCTTAGGTAGGGGGGAGACCCAGTACTTC. Translated, it gives CASRLGRGETQYF. The gene calls are TRBV12-2 and TRBJ2-5; the DNA was not used to check the table's D call, TRBD1. TRBV12-2 represents a pseudogene. This CDR3 comprises 13 residues.

This clone has just one count. The V gene is TRBV19, the J gene TRBJ2-7; 8 bases align to TRBD1. CDR3 length: 15 amino acids. Germline trimming cut 6 bases from V and 6 bases from J; bases unmatched to any gene: 13. The germline gives CDR1 LNHDA, CDR2 SQIVND (reference sequence). The CDR3 reads CASSRDRGAGREQYF. In nucleotides, the CDR3 is TGTGCCAGTAGCAGAGACAGGGGCGCGGGGCGCGAGCAGTACTTC.

The chain couples TRBV24-1 to TRBJ2-3; 10 bases line up with TRBD1. V dropped 5 bases and J dropped 6; count of bases not matched to a gene: 13. The CDR3 sequence is 17 residues long. Germline V gene lookup returns CDR1 KGHDR and CDR2 SFDVKD. The CDR3 DNA reads as TGTGCCACCAGTGCACGACAGGGGGCGCGAGGAGTGGATACGCAGTATTTT. It specifies CATSARQGARGVDTQYF.

The chain uses TRBV9 and TRBJ2-5; D might be TRBD2 (5 bases). The CDR3 spans 17 residues. Germline loops: CDR1 SGDLS, CDR2 YYNGEE. The V gene lost 3 bases and the J gene lost 1 base, with 19 bases spanning the gap. The CDR3 DNA follows: TGTGCCAGCAGCGACGAGCCGGTGTGGAGCGGCCAAGAGACCCAGTACTTC. Amino acid sequence: CASSDEPVWSGQETQYF.

This clone was found once. The gene calls are TRBV30 and TRBJ1-1, with a tentative D call TRBD1 (5 bases). Germline V gene sequence: CDR1 GTSNPN, CDR2 SVGIG (reference sequence). Trimming removed 1 base from V and 8 bases from J, with 14 bases in between. This CDR3 spans 13 amino acids. CDR3 residues: CAWSEAGTEEAFF. As DNA, the CDR3 is TGTGCCTGGAGTGAGGCGGGGACGGAAGAAGCTTTCTTT.

The chain has TRBV27 and TRBJ2-5, with 7 nucleotides matching TRBD1. Trimming took 5 bases from V and 3 from J; bases not matched to a gene: 6. Looked up from germline, CDR1 is MNHEY and CDR2 is SMNVEV (reference sequence). The CDR3 spans 14 residues. The CDR3 spells CASSAGTGEETQYF. Here the CDR3 DNA reads TGTGCCAGCAGTGCCGGTACAGGGGAAGAGACCCAGTACTTC.

The chain has TRBV2 and TRBJ2-5, with D perhaps TRBD1 (5 bases). The V and J ends lost 8 bases and 2 bases respectively, with 12 bases between them. Looked up from germline, CDR1 is SNHLY and CDR2 is FYNNEI. The CDR3 contains 13 residues. The CDR3 nucleotides are TGTGCCAGCGGGGTGGGGCCTCAAGAGACCCAGTACTTC. Protein sequence: CASGVGPQETQYF.

The gene calls are TRBV19 and TRBJ1-1, with TRBD1 identical over 9 bases. Germline values: CDR1 LNHDA, CDR2 SQIVND (reference sequence). The J segment lost 1 base and the V segment lost 1 base, leaving 1 base of the junction unmatched. This CDR3 contains 15 residues. CDR3 sequence: CASSIVDRGNTEAFF. CDR3 coding DNA: TGTGCCAGTAGTATAGTGGACAGGGGGAACACTGAAGCTTTCTTT.

The V call is TRBV29-1, the J call TRBJ1-2; D gene uncertain. The V gene's germline CDR1 is SQVTM and CDR2 ANQGSEA. The CDR3 length is 12 residues. Trimming left V 1 base short and J 4 bases short, with 7 bases between. The CDR3 loop reads CSVEGLSYGYTF. CDR3 coding DNA: TGCAGCGTTGAAGGTCTCAGCTATGGCTACACCTTC.

The chain employs TRBV7-9 and TRBJ1-1, with a weak D call TRBD1 (5 bases). CDR1 is SEHNR, CDR2 FQNEAQ, per germline (reference sequence). V lost 5 bases to trimming and J lost 5 bases, with 12 bases between them. CDR3 length equals 13 residues. CDR3 DNA: TGTGCCAGCAGCCCACAGGTGTTGACTGAAGCTTTCTTT. This codes for CASSPQVLTEAFF.

This chain uses TRBV27 with TRBJ1-4; no clear D gene. Germline values: CDR1 MNHEY, CDR2 SMNVEV (reference sequence). The CDR3 spans 16 residues. Deletions cut 6 bases from V and 7 bases from J, with 21 bases between. The CDR3 loop reads CASSPFSDGGSEKLFF. In DNA, the CDR3 is TGTGCCAGCAGCCCCTTTAGCGATGGCGGGAGTGAAAAACTGTTTTTT.

This chain uses TRBV28 with TRBJ1-2; 7 bases line up with TRBD1. This CDR3 comprises 13 residues. Germline assignment: CDR1 MDHEN and CDR2 SYDVKM. The trim removed 8 bases at V and 0 bases at J, leaving 3 bases unmatched. This CDR3 is CASGDSPNYGYTF. The CDR3 DNA follows: TGTGCCAGCGGGGACAGCCCTAACTATGGCTACACCTTC.

The CDR3 is CASSLFRGAYEQYF. CDR3 DNA sequence: TGTGCCAGCAGCTTATTCAGGGGGGCCTACGAGCAGTACTTC. The chain has TRBV7-8 and TRBJ2-7, with D perhaps matching TRBD1 (7 bases). In germline, CDR1 is SGHVS, CDR2 FQNEAQ. V was pared by 2 bases and J by 2 bases, with 10 bases between. This CDR3 comprises 14 residues.

CDR3 amino acids: CASSHAAPGGRYEQYF. In DNA, the CDR3 is TGTGCCAGCAGCCACGCCGCCCCGGGGGGGCGGTACGAGCAGTACTTC. This chain connects TRBV3-1 (or the pseudogene TRBV3-2) to TRBJ2-7, with 8 bases lining up with TRBD2. V shed 3 bases and J 4 bases; nucleotides not matched to a gene: 11. The CDR3 is made up of 16 amino acids. Germline V gene sequence: CDR1 LGHDT, CDR2 YNNKEL (reference sequence).

This clone was detected a few times. The V call is TRBV29-1, the J call TRBJ1-4, with TRBD1 matching 7 bases. The CDR3 sequence is 11 residues long. The germline V gene has CDR1 SQVTM and CDR2 ANQGSEA. V dropped 5 bases and J dropped 8; count of bases not matched to a gene: 2. Here the CDR3 reads CSVRTGEKLFF. In nucleotides, the CDR3 is TGCAGCGTTAGGACAGGAGAAAAACTGTTTTTT.

The chain recombines TRBV6-1 with TRBJ2-7; tentatively, D is TRBD2 (6 bases). CDR3 size: 15 residues. Germline assignment: CDR1 MNHNS and CDR2 SASEGT. Trimming took off 1 base at V and 4 bases at J, with 14 bases between the two ends. Here the CDR3 reads CASSEGGTQTYEQYF. CDR3 in DNA: TGTGCCAGCAGTGAAGGCGGGACCCAGACTTACGAGCAGTACTTC.

J is TRBJ1-2 and V is TRBV29-1; a possible D gene is TRBD1 (5 bases). The CDR3 has 15 residues. CDR1 and CDR2 from the germline V gene are SQVTM and ANQGSEA. V gave up 2 bases and J gave up 1 base, with 14 bases separating them. CDR3 in amino acids: CSVENGGSNNYGYTF. The CDR3, as DNA: TGCAGCGTTGAAAACGGGGGGTCCAATAACTATGGCTACACCTTC.

CDR3 residues: CASIVQGNYGYTF. The CDR3 nucleotides are TGTGCCTCGATTGTCCAGGGCAACTATGGCTACACCTTC. The genes are TRBV30 and TRBJ1-2; possibly TRBD1 for D (5 bases). V lost 7 bases and J 2 bases, leaving 14 bases between the germline ends. The germline V gene encodes CDR1 GTSNPN and CDR2 SVGIG (reference sequence). The CDR3 contains 13 residues.

V gene TRBV7-9 combines with J gene TRBJ1-3, with 10 bases that match TRBD1. CDR3 length: 20 amino acids. Germline values: CDR1 SEHNR, CDR2 FQNEAQ (reference sequence). V trimming: 5 bases; J trimming: 3 bases; junction bases outside the gene matches: 19. CDR3 loop: CASSTNTGQGGFLRGNTIYF. The CDR3 DNA follows: TGTGCCAGCAGCACCAACACCGGACAGGGGGGATTTTTGCGTGGAAACACCATATATTTT. Looking up the rest from reference TRBV7-9 and TRBJ1-3 gives the full variable domain: DTGVSQNPRHKITKRGQNVTFRCDPISEHNRLYWYRQTLGQGPEFLTYFQNEAQLEKSRLLSDRFSAERPKGSFSTLEIQRTEQGDSAMYLCASSTNTGQGGFLRGNTIYFGEGSWLTVV.